Listed below are T cell receptor beta chains from one sample, sequenced in a study of blood T cell repertoires in COVID-19. Profiling relied on immunoSEQ multiplex PCR, and the TCRdb table lists in-frame clones only, not all of them. This table has 350,000 or so clones, around 87% appearing once. The sequenced sample was peripheral blood. These receptors all come from a man aged 18 to 30 with active or convalescent COVID-19. Each CDR3 is given with its conserved first and last residue. The D gene is left open where the match is weak.

CDR3 | D | length | J | V
CASSHPVAAEQYF | . | 13 | TRBJ2-7 | TRBV4-1
CASSQEVGWAGTEAFF | . | 16 | TRBJ1-1 | TRBV4-3
CASSIGGPRGSTGELFF | TRBD1 | 17 | TRBJ2-2 | TRBV19
CASSTRQGARQETQYF | TRBD1 | 16 | TRBJ2-5 | TRBV5-1
CATRDRGIETQYF | TRBD1 | 13 | TRBJ2-5 | TRBV19
CASRIQGNYGYTF | . | 13 | TRBJ1-2 | TRBV12-3/TRBV12-4
CASSQNLAGGSEQFF | TRBD2 | 15 | TRBJ2-1 | TRBV14
CASSSKRQGLPGNTIYF | TRBD1 | 17 | TRBJ1-3 | TRBV27
CASSYSTGGPDTIYF | TRBD1 | 15 | TRBJ1-3 | TRBV6-6
CASSDGTSTTQYF | TRBD2 | 13 | TRBJ2-5 | TRBV25-1
CASSFGGLQETQYF | . | 14 | TRBJ2-5 | TRBV5-1
CASGQPRTGPYEQYF | TRBD1 | 15 | TRBJ2-7 | TRBV6-5
CASSSMGTGKPTNEKLFF | TRBD1 | 18 | TRBJ1-4 | TRBV27
CASSSGVAYNEQFF | . | 14 | TRBJ2-1 | TRBV7-2
CSVVWRAGELFF | . | 12 | TRBJ2-2 | TRBV29-1
CASSLVPSSGNTIYF | . | 15 | TRBJ1-3 | TRBV5-4
CASSLVGHLNTEAFF | . | 15 | TRBJ1-1 | TRBV5-1
CASSSRRDRHTEAFF | TRBD1 | 15 | TRBJ1-1 | TRBV7-2
CAWNGQVSILYTQYF | . | 15 | TRBJ2-3 | TRBV30
CASSKERGRYNEQFF | TRBD2 | 15 | TRBJ2-1 | TRBV7-2
CASGTGGESDGYTF | TRBD1 | 14 | TRBJ1-2 | TRBV10-1
CASSFQGAGGYTF | . | 13 | TRBJ1-2 | TRBV7-2
CASSFRTGRTDTQYF | TRBD1 | 15 | TRBJ2-3 | TRBV7-9
CASSQDLGQGLYNQPQHF | . | 18 | TRBJ1-5 | TRBV4-2
CASSRQTGVGYGYTF | TRBD1 | 15 | TRBJ1-2 | TRBV6-2/TRBV6-3
CASGFGGAETQYF | . | 13 | TRBJ2-5 | TRBV12-5
CASSQDLAQGELNEQFF | TRBD1 | 17 | TRBJ2-1 | TRBV4-3
CASSPGVPYEQYF | . | 13 | TRBJ2-7 | TRBV5-1
CASSVTGGGQPQHF | TRBD1 | 14 | TRBJ1-5 | TRBV5-1
CAWSGAGGPFSTDTQYF | TRBD2 | 17 | TRBJ2-3 | TRBV30
CASSDGRSPLHF | . | 12 | TRBJ1-6 | TRBV6-4